This T cell receptor beta chain was profiled in a study of graft-versus-host responses after intestinal transplantation. Across the whole study: Among the recipients, all got anti-thymocyte globulin induction and then tacrolimus and steroids for around 3 years. Overall study results and limits: Early declines in HvG clones that occurred post-transplant were associated with peak circulating GvH clone levels. Allograft graft-versus-host to host-versus-graft clonal ratios ran high in patients with graft-donor T cell macrochimerism. Recipient marrow harbored GvH clones, some of which surfaced first in ileum or blood.

Lymphocytes from graft epithelium and lamina propria were isolated. A word on this clone: What it recognizes is unknown.

TCRdb's copy holds only in-frame clones and misses some; the assay was immunoSEQ multiplex PCR. This sample carries approximately 9,600 clones, approximately 86% of them seen once, and the ten largest clones take 5.2%. Here the sequenced sample was ileum tissue, taken less than 850 days after intestinal transplantation. This sequence originates from a human patient who received an intestinal transplant, so some T cells may come from the graft donor.

The CDR3 nucleotides read TGTGCTAGTGGTCAGGACAGGGGAAACACTGAAGCTTTCTTT. Translating it yields CASGQDRGNTEAFF. The rearrangement links TRBV12-5 to TRBJ1-1, with 9 bases matching TRBD1. CDR3 length: 14 residues. Unmatched junction bases numbered 3, after V lost 5 bases and J lost 2 bases. Per germline, CDR1 LGHNT and CDR2 FRNRAP.